The clone carrying this T cell receptor beta chain was observed at least ten times. Its antigen remains unidentified. The study profiled TCR beta VDJ and CDR3 using genomic DNA as template. A single record per CDR3 protein comes from TCRdb applying MiXCR to the reads. The sample comprises under 250,000 distinct CDR3 sequences, about 37% of which are singletons, and more than 0.95% rests with the top ten. This entry comes from a study of CD8+CD57+ T cells in acquired aplastic anemia. Turning to the study itself: Isolated CD4+ and CD8+ cells, once sorted, yielded DNA averaging about 3.1 ug. CD4+ cells from healthy donors averaged about 9.8 million reads.

This CDR3 is built from 17 residues. The V segment lost 1 base and the J segment 4 bases; nucleotides outside the gene matches: 8. CDR1 and CDR2 from the germline V gene are SGHRS and YFSETQ. Findings of the study overall: Controls and patients did not differ significantly in CD8+ Simpson's diversity. Roughly 30 CD8+ CDR3 sequences occurred in both the patients and the controls.

The source of this sequence is a human donor in good health, serving as a control. Sample: sorted CD4+, CD8+, or CD8+CD57+ T cells (not recorded which) from PBMCs. The rearrangement links TRBV5-1 to TRBJ1-2; 12 bases are shared with TRBD1. CDR3 region: CASSLLGTGGGGYGYTF. The DNA for the CDR3 is TGCGCCAGCAGCTTGCTGGGGACAGGGGGCGGAGGCTATGGCTACACCTTC.